Sequencing of this TCR beta chain was carried out in a study of cytomegalovirus exposure and HLA in healthy donors. About this clone itself: What it binds is unknown.

Trimming cost V 5 bases and J 5 bases; bases outside gene matches: 19. CDR3 size: 18 residues. Germline V gene sequence: CDR1 SGDLS, CDR2 YYNGEE. Regarding the study as a whole: Per published reports, the classifier diagnosed cytomegalovirus status with high specificity and sensitivity. The study put 160 or so TCR beta chains on its list as cytomegalovirus-associated. Some public TCRs appeared in many individuals, while most sequences were rare.

PCR employed 60 Vbeta and 13 Jbeta primers. Libraries were prepared by immunoSEQ multiplex PCR; TCRdb keeps only in-frame clonotypes and omits some of them. The profile shows around 210,000 clones, around four fifths of them singletons. Healthy bone marrow donors supplied every sample. Input material: PBMCs. The TCR comes from a boy younger than 18 in good health and CMV-seronegative. V usage is TRBV9 and J usage is TRBJ2-1, with 7 bases matching TRBD2. DNA of the CDR3: TGTGCCAGCAGTGCGGGGGTTATTCCGCCCGATGAAGACAATGAGCAGTTCTTC. Protein product: CASSAGVIPPDEDNEQFF. Together with reference TRBV9 and TRBJ2-1, the CDR3 gives the full variable domain: DSGVTQTPKHLITATGQRVTLRCSPRSGDLSVYWYQQSLDQGLQFLIQYYNGEERAKGNILERFSAQQFPDLHSELNLSSLELGDSALYFCASSAGVIPPDEDNEQFFGPGTRLTVL.